One sample yielded the 5 T cell receptor beta chains listed below, sequenced in a study of T cells in narcolepsy. Repertoires were generated with immunoSEQ multiplex PCR, while TCRdb's copy carries only in-frame clones and drops some. The repertoire holds approximately 30,000 clones, roughly 86% seen once, with around 1.1% in the top ten. Specimen: CD45RA- memory CD4+ T cells from PBMCs. Receptors were obtained from a human donor with narcolepsy.

The rearrangement uses TRBV19 and TRBJ1-2, with D perhaps TRBD1 (6 bases). Germline CDR1 and CDR2: LNHDA and SQIVND (reference sequence). This CDR3 is built from 14 residues. Trimming removed 2 bases at V and 4 bases at J, with 11 bases between. The CDR3 nucleotides read TGTGCCAGTAGTATAAGGGGACAAGTCTATGGCTACACCTTC. It codes for CASSIRGQVYGYTF.

The chain carries TRBV7-9 and TRBJ2-2; 12 bases align to TRBD2. Germline CDR1 and CDR2: SEHNR and FQNEAQ (reference sequence). Trimming cost V 4 bases and J 7 bases; bases outside gene matches: 10. The CDR3 is made up of 17 amino acids. The DNA for the CDR3 is TGTGCCAGCAGCTCGACCCTAGCGGGGGGGCCCGTCGGGGAGCTGTTTTTT. It yields the protein CASSSTLAGGPVGELFF.

A remark on this clone: The germline gene is not matched at one end of the junction; a read error may be the cause. This sequence joins TRBV27 and TRBJ2-3; 7 bases map to TRBD1. Germline V gene lookup returns CDR1 MNHEY and CDR2 SMNVEV (reference sequence). There are 17 residues in the CDR3. The CDR3: CASSRAGDSQDTDMQYF. CDR3 bases: TGTGCCAGCAGTCGGGCTGGGGACAGTCAAGACACAGATATGCAGTATTTT.

This clone was seen a handful of times. The CDR3 here is CASSLDGFQETQYF. Here the CDR3 DNA reads TGTGCCAGCAGCTTGGACGGGTTCCAAGAGACCCAGTACTTC. The chain joins TRBV7-8 to TRBJ2-5; D not resolved. The V and J ends lost 3 bases and 1 base respectively, with 9 bases between them. Looked up from germline, CDR1 is SGHVS and CDR2 is FQNEAQ. CDR3 length: 14 amino acids. Complete variable domain (other parts from reference TRBV7-8 and TRBJ2-5): GAGVSQSPRYKVAKRGQDVALRCDPISGHVSLFWYQQALGQGPEFLTYFQNEAQLDKSGLPSDRFFAERPEGSVSTLKIQRTQQEDSAVYLCASSLDGFQETQYFGPGTRLLVL.

A single count supports this clone. This CDR3 reads CASSLGAGAGDEQFF. CDR3 nucleotides: TGTGCCAGCAGCTTAGGAGCGGGGGCTGGAGATGAGCAGTTCTTC. The chain carries TRBV7-9 and TRBJ2-1, with 8 bases matching TRBD2. CDR3 length: 15 residues. The germline CDR1 and CDR2 sequences are SEHNR and FQNEAQ (reference sequence). The V gene end was trimmed by 1 base and the J gene end by 8 bases; junction bases not matched to a gene: 7. The whole variable domain, remainder taken from reference TRBV7-9 and TRBJ2-1, is DTGVSQNPRHKITKRGQNVTFRCDPISEHNRLYWYRQTLGQGPEFLTYFQNEAQLEKSRLLSDRFSAERPKGSFSTLEIQRTEQGDSAMYLCASSLGAGAGDEQFFGPGTRLTVL.